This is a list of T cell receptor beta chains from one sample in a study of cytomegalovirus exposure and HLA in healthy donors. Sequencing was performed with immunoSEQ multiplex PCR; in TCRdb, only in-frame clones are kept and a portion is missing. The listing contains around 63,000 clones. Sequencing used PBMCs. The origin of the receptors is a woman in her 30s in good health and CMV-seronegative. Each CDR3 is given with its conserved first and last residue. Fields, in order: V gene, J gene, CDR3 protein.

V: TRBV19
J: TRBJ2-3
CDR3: CASSTPSAYTDTQYF

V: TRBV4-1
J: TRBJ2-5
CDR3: CASSPFTGGPGETQYF

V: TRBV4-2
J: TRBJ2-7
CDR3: CASSPGGYEQYF

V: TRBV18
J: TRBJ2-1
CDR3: CASSPRGLGGEQFF

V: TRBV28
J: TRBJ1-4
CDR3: CASSLRQGGEKLFF

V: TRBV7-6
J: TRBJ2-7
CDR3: CASSLDRSYEQYF

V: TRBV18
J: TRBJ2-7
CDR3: CASSDRRDEQYF

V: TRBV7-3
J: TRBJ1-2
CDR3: CASSADRGPNYGYTF

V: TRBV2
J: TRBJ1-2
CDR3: CASSGGSYGYTF

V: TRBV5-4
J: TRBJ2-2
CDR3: CASSLGVGQTLGELFF

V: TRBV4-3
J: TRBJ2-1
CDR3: CASSQSGGDTYNEQFF

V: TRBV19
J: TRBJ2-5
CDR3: CASRIGAGETQYF

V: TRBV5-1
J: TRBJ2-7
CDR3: CASSLRQGYEQYF

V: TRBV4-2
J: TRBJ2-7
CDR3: CASSPSNNPGAGYEQYF

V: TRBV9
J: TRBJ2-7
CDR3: CASSLAGGLGNEQYF

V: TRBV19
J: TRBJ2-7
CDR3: CASSGTAYEQYF

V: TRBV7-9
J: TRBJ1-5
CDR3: CASSLGTTGGVGQPQHF

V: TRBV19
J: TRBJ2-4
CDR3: CASSPRDRAAKNIQYF

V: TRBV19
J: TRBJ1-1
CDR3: CASHIGTGTGGNTEAFF

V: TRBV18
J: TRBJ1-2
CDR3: CASSLTGVWDGYTF

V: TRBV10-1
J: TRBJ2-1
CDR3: CASSGTGGHEQFF

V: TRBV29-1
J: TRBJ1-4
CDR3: CSVEEGVEKLFF

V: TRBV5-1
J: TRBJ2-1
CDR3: CASRSGPGLEYNEQFF